Below are 32 T cell receptor beta chains sequenced from a single sample in a study of T cell repertoires in cytomegalovirus infection. Each CDR3 protein gets one entry after TCRdb re-called the reads with MiXCR. The sample includes about 740,000 distinct CDR3 sequences, roughly 33% of them seen just once. These TCRs are of unknown antigen specificity. Sequences were derived from cultured PBMCs, sampled from culture after CMV antigen stimulation. Source of these receptors: a human donor in good health (CMV status not recorded). Some clones in this sample may be carry-over from other donors' samples.

This chain joins TRBV6-6 and TRBJ2-4; TRBD2 is a possible D gene (5 bases). This CDR3 region has 14 residues. The germline V and J ends were trimmed by 5 bases and 4 bases, with 12 bases remaining between them. Per the germline V gene, CDR1 is MNHNY and CDR2 is SVGAGI (reference sequence). The CDR3 sequence is CASSTPRGKNIQYF. In DNA, the CDR3 is TGTGCCAGCAGTACCCCCCGGGGTAAAAACATTCAGTACTTC.

This clonotype showed up just once. V gene TRBV6-1 combines with J gene TRBJ1-6; 10 nucleotides match TRBD1. The CDR3 extends over 15 amino acids. The J segment lost 8 bases and the V segment lost 5 bases, leaving 6 bases of the junction unmatched. Germline V gene data show CDR1 as MNHNS and CDR2 as SASEGT. The CDR3 protein is CASSYGQGVYSPLHF. The DNA of the CDR3 is TGTGCCAGCAGTTACGGACAGGGGGTTTATTCACCCCTCCACTTT.

This clonotype was recorded many times. V usage is TRBV7-2 and J usage is TRBJ2-3; 8 nucleotides match TRBD2. The J segment lost 2 bases and the V segment lost 5 bases, leaving 9 bases of the junction unmatched. This CDR3 is built from 16 residues. CDR1 SGHTA and CDR2 FQGNSA come from the germline V gene. CDR3 loop: CASSTRIAGTTDTQYF. The CDR3 nucleotides read TGTGCCAGCAGCACCCGAATAGCGGGAACCACAGATACGCAGTATTTT.

The chain has TRBV19 and TRBJ2-6; 7 bases are a match to TRBD1. This CDR3 is 17 amino acids long. After removal of 4 bases from V and 0 bases from J, the junction contained 6 bases not matched to a gene. Germline V lookup: CDR1 LNHDA, CDR2 SQIVND (reference sequence). CDR3 amino acids: CASSRQGRGSGANVLTF. DNA of the CDR3: TGTGCCAGTAGTAGACAGGGACGAGGCTCTGGGGCCAACGTCCTGACTTTC.

The rearrangement uses TRBV19 and TRBJ2-2; 7 bases agree with TRBD2. CDR1 and CDR2 from the germline V gene are LNHDA and SQIVND (reference sequence). The CDR3 is 16 residues long. V was pared by 6 bases and J by 3 bases, with 10 bases of the junction left unmatched. The DNA for the CDR3 is TGTGCCAGTAGCCCTTTCGGGAGGTCGGACACCGGGGAGCTGTTTTTT. As protein: CASSPFGRSDTGELFF.

There are many counts of this clonotype. The chain recombines TRBV7-2 with TRBJ2-1; 11 bases map to TRBD2. Germline V lookup: CDR1 SGHTA, CDR2 FQGNSA. This CDR3 comprises 15 residues. Unmatched junction bases numbered 4, after V lost 4 bases and J lost 5 bases. The CDR3 loop reads CASSSGLAGNNEQFF. CDR3 nucleotide sequence: TGTGCCAGCAGCTCCGGACTAGCGGGCAACAATGAGCAGTTCTTC.

The chain couples TRBV7-8 to TRBJ2-7; 8 bases are shared with TRBD1. The CDR3 is made up of 15 amino acids. V was clipped by 5 bases and J by 6 bases; unmatched bases: 12. The germline gives CDR1 SGHVS, CDR2 FQNEAQ. The CDR3 sequence: CASSNDRGRLGEQYF. For the CDR3, the DNA is TGTGCCAGCAGCAACGACAGGGGCCGGCTGGGCGAGCAGTACTTC.

This clonotype has more than one count but fewer than ten. DNA of the CDR3: TGTGCCAGCAGTTTTAGGACAGGGTCTTTAGATGAGCAGTTCTTC. It codes for CASSFRTGSLDEQFF. The chain employs TRBV12-3 or TRBV12-4 and TRBJ2-1; 8 bases line up with TRBD1. This CDR3 spans 15 amino acids. J lost 8 bases, V lost 3 bases, and 9 bases had no gene match.

About this clonotype: A much larger clone is a single base away; this may be a read error. For the CDR3, the DNA is TGTGCCAGCAGCTTAGGAGCGGCAAGGGCCCTCCACTTT. This encodes CASSLGAARALHF. V gene TRBV7-2 combines with J gene TRBJ1-6, with D uncertain. The CDR3 has 13 residues. The ends were cut back, 1 base at V and 14 bases at J, with 12 bases in the middle. The germline V gene encodes CDR1 SGHTA and CDR2 FQGNSA.

The J gene is TRBJ2-4, the V gene TRBV19; the D is unclear. This CDR3 is 18 amino acids long. The V gene's germline CDR1 is LNHDA and CDR2 SQIVND (reference sequence). V gave up 3 bases and J gave up 3 bases, with 21 bases separating them. The CDR3: CASSIGYSASYGKNIQYF. The DNA for the CDR3 is TGTGCCAGTAGTATCGGGTACTCGGCTTCGTATGGCAAAAACATTCAGTACTTC.

The J gene is TRBJ2-7, the V gene TRBV28; D may be TRBD2 (6 bases). V lost 2 bases and J 6 bases, leaving 14 bases between the germline ends. This CDR3 has 14 amino acids. Germline V gene lookup returns CDR1 MDHEN and CDR2 SYDVKM. The CDR3 sequence: CASSLMEGIGEQYF. CDR3 coding DNA: TGTGCCAGCAGTTTAATGGAGGGGATCGGCGAGCAGTACTTC. Based on the CDR3 plus reference TRBV28 and TRBJ2-7, the full variable domain is DVKVTQSSRYLVKRTGEKVFLECVQDMDHENMFWYRQDPGLGLRLIYFSYDVKMKEKGDIPEGYSVSREKKERFSLILESASTNQTSMYLCASSLMEGIGEQYFGPGTRLTVT.

In this sample, this clonotype turned up many times. The V and J genes are TRBV7-8 and TRBJ1-1; D is ambiguous. The CDR3 has 14 residues. With 4 bases removed from V and 4 bases from J, the gap between germline ends came to 13 bases. Looked up from germline, CDR1 is SGHVS and CDR2 is FQNEAQ. The CDR3 DNA is TGTGCCAGCAGCTCCGGACCCCTGGGCACTGAAGCTTTCTTT. It specifies CASSSGPLGTEAFF.

This clonotype was seen at least ten times. The genes are TRBV12-3 or TRBV12-4 and TRBJ2-5; TRBD2 matches 10 bases. V trimming: 7 bases; J trimming: 2 bases; junction bases outside the gene matches: 19. The CDR3 is made up of 19 amino acids. CDR3 coding DNA: TGTGCCAGCACCAAAGGGACTAGCGTGCTGATGGTGCAACAAGAGACCCAGTACTTC. It yields the protein CASTKGTSVLMVQQETQYF.

This clonotype was recorded at least ten times. V usage is TRBV7-2 and J usage is TRBJ2-1; the match to TRBD2 covers 11 bases. This CDR3 is built from 15 residues. Germline CDR1 is SGHTA and CDR2 is FQGNSA. Trimming cost V 5 bases and J 5 bases; bases outside gene matches: 5. The CDR3 loop is CASSEVAGGHNEQFF. For the CDR3, the DNA is TGTGCCAGCAGCGAGGTAGCGGGGGGGCACAATGAGCAGTTCTTC.

The genes are TRBV2 and TRBJ1-1, with 8 bases fitting TRBD1. Germline V gene lookup returns CDR1 SNHLY and CDR2 FYNNEI. This CDR3 is built from 13 residues. The V segment lost 6 bases and the J segment 4 bases; nucleotides outside the gene matches: 4. The CDR3 DNA reads as TGTGCCAGCAGGGGACAGGTTATCACTGAAGCTTTCTTT. It is translated as CASRGQVITEAFF.

J is TRBJ1-5 and V is TRBV28, with D perhaps TRBD1 (5 bases). V was pared by 4 bases and J by 1 base, with 8 bases between. Germline-derived CDR1 and CDR2 are MDHEN and SYDVKM. This CDR3 contains 14 residues. The CDR3 protein is CASSSPGSNQPQHF. DNA for the CDR3: TGTGCCAGCAGTTCCCCAGGGAGCAATCAGCCCCAGCATTTT.

The chain uses TRBV12-3 or TRBV12-4 and TRBJ1-3, with D possibly being TRBD1 (6 bases). CDR3 length equals 15 residues. Trimming cost V 5 bases and J 9 bases, with 20 bases left between them. CDR3 bases: TGTGCCAGCAGTCTAGGGGGGGGAAGATTCGGCACCATATATTTT. This sequence encodes CASSLGGGRFGTIYF.

This clonotype was counted only a few times. V usage is TRBV11-2 and J usage is TRBJ2-1; tentative D call: TRBD1 (6 bases). With 5 bases removed from V and 16 bases from J, the gap between germline ends came to 18 bases. This CDR3 is 12 amino acids long. Germline CDR1 reads SGHAT; CDR2 reads FQNNGV. This chain's CDR3 is CASSRPGHSGFF. The CDR3 nucleotides read TGTGCCAGCAGCCGCCCGGGACATTCGGGTTTCTTC.

V gene TRBV28 combines with J gene TRBJ1-5; the match to TRBD1 covers 7 bases. Trimming took 6 bases from V and 5 from J; bases not matched to a gene: 4. CDR1 and CDR2 from the germline V gene are MDHEN and SYDVKM. This CDR3 contains 13 residues. This CDR3 is CASRKTGHQPQHF. The CDR3 coding sequence is TGTGCCAGCAGAAAGACAGGGCATCAGCCCCAGCATTTT.

V usage is TRBV5-6 and J usage is TRBJ1-5; D is unresolved. Trimming left V 1 base short and J 1 base short, with 6 bases between. CDR1 and CDR2 from the germline V gene are SGHDT and YYEEEE. CDR3 length: 14 amino acids. The CDR3 DNA reads as TGTGCCAGCAGCTTGCGTGAGAGCAATCAGCCCCAGCATTTT. Its protein is CASSLRESNQPQHF. The complete variable domain, with remaining parts taken from reference TRBV5-6 and TRBJ1-5, reads DAGVTQSPTHLIKTRGQQVTLRCSPKSGHDTVSWYQQALGQGPQFIFQYYEEEERQRGNFPDRFSGHQFPNYSSELNVNALLLGDSALYLCASSLRESNQPQHFGDGTRLSIL.

This chain uses TRBV15 with TRBJ1-5; D not resolved. The CDR3 has 14 residues. Germline V gene data show CDR1 as LNHNV and CDR2 as YYDKDF (reference sequence). The ends were cut back, 0 bases at V and 7 bases at J, with 10 bases in the middle. For the CDR3, the DNA is TGTGCCACCAGCAGAGATATGAGGGCACAGCCCCAGCATTTT. This codes for CATSRDMRAQPQHF. Supplemented by reference TRBV15 and TRBJ1-5, the full variable domain reads DAMVIQNPRYQVTQFGKPVTLSCSQTLNHNVMYWYQQKSSQAPKLLFHYYDKDFNNEADTPDNFQSRRPNTSFCFLDIRSPGLGDTAMYLCATSRDMRAQPQHFGDGTRLSIL.

This clonotype was picked up many times. The chain employs TRBV7-2 and TRBJ2-3; D could derive from TRBD1 or TRBD2 (6 bases each). The CDR3 sequence is 17 residues long. With 5 bases removed from V and 6 bases from J, the gap between germline ends came to 24 bases. Germline values: CDR1 SGHTA, CDR2 FQGNSA. The CDR3 sequence: CASSHMSGAAVEDTQYF. In nucleotides, the CDR3 is TGTGCCAGCAGCCACATGTCGGGGGCCGCCGTCGAGGATACGCAGTATTTT.

This clonotype was seen a handful of times. The rearrangement uses TRBV7-2 and TRBJ2-1, with 7 bases identical to TRBD1. Trimming cost V 1 base and J 10 bases; bases outside gene matches: 7. The CDR3 has 14 amino acids. In germline, CDR1 is SGHTA, CDR2 FQGNSA. The CDR3 reads CASSLGPGGREQFF. The DNA of the CDR3 is TGTGCCAGCAGCTTAGGCCCAGGGGGAAGGGAGCAGTTCTTC.

At least ten counts were recorded for this clonotype. This chain joins TRBV7-9 and TRBJ1-1; 7 nucleotides agree with TRBD1. The CDR3 covers 18 residues. The J segment lost 5 bases and the V segment lost 4 bases, leaving 19 bases of the junction unmatched. Germline CDR1 is SEHNR and CDR2 is FQNEAQ (reference sequence). This CDR3 is CASSSPNRGPFGDTEAFF. CDR3 bases: TGTGCCAGCAGCTCCCCTAACAGGGGCCCTTTTGGTGATACTGAAGCTTTCTTT. Together with reference TRBV7-9 and TRBJ1-1, the CDR3 gives the full variable domain: DTGVSQNPRHKITKRGQNVTFRCDPISEHNRLYWYRQTLGQGPEFLTYFQNEAQLEKSRLLSDRFSAERPKGSFSTLEIQRTEQGDSAMYLCASSSPNRGPFGDTEAFFGQGTRLTVV.

CDR3 coding DNA: TGTGCCACCGCCGGGACAGGGGTCAATTCACCCCTCCACTTT. Protein: CATAGTGVNSPLHF. The J gene is TRBJ1-6, the V gene TRBV11-2, with 10 bases fitting TRBD1. Germline CDR1 is SGHAT and CDR2 is FQNNGV. CDR3 length: 14 residues. The trim removed 10 bases at V and 7 bases at J, leaving 7 bases unmatched. The full variable domain, its missing parts supplied by reference TRBV11-2 and TRBJ1-6, is EAGVAQSPRYKIIEKRQSVAFWCNPISGHATLYWYQQILGQGPKLLIQFQNNGVVDDSQLPKDRFSAERLKGVDSTLKIQPAKLEDSAVYLCATAGTGVNSPLHFGNGTRLTVT.

The chain joins TRBV6-2 or TRBV6-3 to TRBJ2-1; 12 positions match TRBD2. The CDR3 loop spans 18 amino acids. The V and J ends lost 2 bases and 9 bases, in that order; junction bases with no gene match: 14. CDR1 is MNHEY and CDR2 is SVGEGT in the germline V gene. As DNA, the CDR3 is TGTGCCAGCAGTTACGCCCGATCTCGACTAGCGGGAGAGGCTGAGCAGTTCTTC. The encoded protein is CASSYARSRLAGEAEQFF.

This chain uses TRBV7-9 with TRBJ1-3; D is ambiguous. This CDR3 spans 14 amino acids. CDR1 and CDR2 from the germline V gene are SEHNR and FQNEAQ (reference sequence). The CDR3 protein is CVFRVGSSGNTIYF. The CDR3, as DNA: TGTGTCTTCCGTGTGGGGTCCTCTGGAAACACCATATATTTT.

The V call is TRBV7-2, the J call TRBJ2-3; D unclear. The CDR3 spans 15 residues. Germline-derived CDR1 and CDR2 are SGHTA and FQGNSA. Trimming took 4 bases from V and 5 from J, leaving 16 bases between them. CDR3: CASSSTPGWIDTQYF. The CDR3 DNA sequence: TGTGCCAGCAGCTCCACCCCTGGGTGGATAGATACGCAGTATTTT.

This chain uses TRBV9 with TRBJ2-3, with TRBD2 matching 11 bases. Per germline, CDR1 SGDLS and CDR2 YYNGEE. The trim removed 1 base at V and 1 base at J, leaving 2 bases unmatched. The CDR3 is 16 amino acids. CDR3 residues: CASSVFSGGGTDTQYF. The CDR3 bases are TGTGCCAGCAGCGTATTTAGCGGGGGGGGCACAGATACGCAGTATTTT.

This clonotype has a handful of counts. This chain connects TRBV6-2 or TRBV6-3 to TRBJ2-4, with 9 positions matching TRBD2. The germline V gene has CDR1 MNHEY and CDR2 SVGEGT. V dropped 2 bases and J dropped 3; count of bases not matched to a gene: 11. The length of the CDR3 is 18 residues. This CDR3 reads CASSYRPYSGRGKNIQYF. CDR3 nucleotide sequence: TGTGCCAGCAGTTACCGCCCCTATAGCGGGAGAGGCAAAAACATTCAGTACTTC.

The chain has TRBV5-1 and TRBJ1-2, with a tentative D call TRBD1 (5 bases). CDR3 size: 15 residues. Germline-derived CDR1 and CDR2 are SGHRS and YFSETQ. Trimming pared 4 bases from V and 4 bases from J, leaving 17 bases between. Here the CDR3 reads CASSRVGAGSYGYTF. The CDR3 bases are TGCGCCAGCAGCCGCGTTGGGGCAGGCTCCTATGGCTACACCTTC. The variable domain in full, completed from reference TRBV5-1 and TRBJ1-2, reads KAGVTQTPRYLIKTRGQQVTLSCSPISGHRSVSWYQQTPGQGLQFLFEYFSETQRNKGNFPGRFSGRQFSNSRSEMNVSTLELGDSALYLCASSRVGAGSYGYTFGSGTRLTVV.

V and J are TRBV7-4 and TRBJ2-7; 9 bases fit TRBD1. The CDR3 sequence is 14 residues long. Germline values: CDR1 SGHVT, CDR2 SQSDAQ. V was clipped by 3 bases and J by 5 bases; unmatched bases: 5. CDR3 residues: CASSFWTGADEQYF. Written as DNA, the CDR3 is TGTGCCAGCAGCTTCTGGACAGGGGCGGACGAGCAGTACTTC.